This TCR beta chain was identified during a study of blood T cells in healthy people across ages. Sample-barcoded 5' priming and a J-beta primer mix drove a second PCR of about 6 to 11 cycles. TCRdb fed the 5' RACE reads into MiXCR, producing one record per CDR3 protein. The data show hundreds of thousands of distinct CDR3 sequences, with approximately 50% seen just once and about a third held by the top ten. The germline V gene encodes CDR1 SGHVS and CDR2 FNYEAQ. The CDR3 spans 19 residues, counting both ends. Whenever a sample was processed, at least 7 million PBMCs were isolated. Total RNA amounts of at least 6 micrograms were extracted per sample. Note on this clonotype: Because the CDR3's place on the DNA is in doubt, the DNA is left out and the CDR3 is given as listed by TCRdb.

The V and J genes are TRBV7-6 and TRBJ2-7; the D call in the table, TRBD1, was not verified against the DNA. This TCR came from a woman aged 55-69 years in good health. Material for sequencing was blood. The CDR3: CVSSSPFGNGTVPSYEQYF.